The 18 T cell receptor beta chains listed next were all sequenced from one sample in a study of prognosis after radiotherapy for stage I lung cancer. Genomic DNA yielded TCR beta CDR3, amplified by two-round multiplex PCR. Amplification during the initial PCR round employed primers specific to each TRBV and TRBJ gene. TCRdb reprocessed the multiplex PCR reads via MiXCR and lists one record per CDR3 protein. This sample carries 26,000 or so distinct CDR3 sequences, around 30% of them seen once, and the ten largest clones take about a third. The sample here was PBMCs, taken before or after stereotactic body radiation therapy (not recorded which). Receptors originate from a donor aged 50 or older with non-small cell lung cancer.

This clonotype was seen a few times. The rearrangement joins TRBV2 to TRBJ2-7; D possibly matches TRBD1 or TRBD2 (6 bases each). The germline V and J ends were trimmed by 2 bases and 6 bases, with 17 bases remaining between them. The CDR3 extends over 15 amino acids. Germline V gene data show CDR1 as SNHLY and CDR2 as FYNNEI. CDR3 nucleotides: TGTGCCAGCAGTGAATGGGGTGGCAGGGGAGGCGAGCAGTACTTC. The encoded protein is CASSEWGGRGGEQYF.

This clonotype was observed at least ten times. The rearrangement uses TRBV20-1 and TRBJ1-2; TRBD1 matches at 8 bases. The CDR3 consists of 13 residues. Looked up from germline, CDR1 is DFQATT and CDR2 is SNEGSKA (reference sequence). The junction had 9 bases not matched to a gene; V was cut back by 6 bases and J by 6 bases. CDR3 in amino acids: CSAYQGAEDGYTF. The CDR3 nucleotides read TGCAGTGCGTACCAGGGGGCAGAGGATGGCTACACCTTC.

In its sample, this clonotype was seen a few times. A much larger clone differs by one base, so this may be a read error. The rearrangement uses TRBV19 and TRBJ2-3; no definite D call. The germline V gene encodes CDR1 LNHDA and CDR2 SQIVND (reference sequence). Trimming removed 6 bases from V and 2 bases from J, with 18 bases in between. The CDR3 spans 16 residues. The CDR3 DNA reads as TGTGCCAGTAGCTCTATCTGGCGGTGGAACACAGATACGCAGTATTTT. This gives the protein CASSSIWRWNTDTQYF.

This clonotype was detected ten times or more. The chain links TRBV6-2 or TRBV6-3 to TRBJ1-5, with D maybe TRBD1 (5 bases). The germline gives CDR1 MNHEY, CDR2 SVGEGT. The length of the CDR3 is 16 residues. Trimming pared 0 bases from V and 4 bases from J, leaving 13 bases between. The CDR3 sequence is CASSYSNRDENQPQHF. In nucleotides, the CDR3 is TGTGCCAGCAGTTACTCAAACCGGGACGAGAATCAGCCCCAGCATTTT.

This clonotype was observed many times. The chain combines TRBV10-3 with TRBJ2-2; possibly TRBD1 for D (5 bases). The CDR3 spans 13 residues. Between the trimmed V and J ends, which lost 6 bases and 7 bases, there was a span of 12 bases. CDR1 ENHRY and CDR2 SYGVKD come from the germline V gene. The CDR3 region is CAIRGAEYGELFF. The CDR3 nucleotides read TGTGCCATCAGAGGGGCCGAGTACGGGGAGCTGTTTTTT.

J is TRBJ2-2 and V is TRBV20-1, with D possibly being TRBD1 or TRBD2 (5 bases each). The CDR3 runs 13 residues. Germline V CDR1 and CDR2: DFQATT, SNEGSKA (reference sequence). DNA for the CDR3: TGCGGTAGTTGGGACGGAAACACCGGGGAGCTGTTTTTT. It translates to CGSWDGNTGELFF.

The J gene is TRBJ1-1, the V gene TRBV30; D is ambiguous. The length of the CDR3 is 12 residues. Germline V gene sequence: CDR1 GTSNPN, CDR2 SVGIG (reference sequence). V gave up 2 bases and J gave up 10 bases, with 14 bases separating them. CDR3 DNA: TGTGCCTGGAGTAAGTTCCGGGGAGTAGCTTTCTTT. This gives the protein CAWSKFRGVAFF.

With regard to this clonotype: The germline gene is not matched at one end of the junction; a read error may be the cause. The rearrangement uses TRBV12-3 or TRBV12-4 and TRBJ2-2; either TRBD1 or TRBD2 may fit D (5 bases each). The CDR3 runs 17 residues. Here the CDR3 reads CASSWPSWDERHRGAVF. In nucleotides, the CDR3 is TGTGCCAGCAGTTGGCCGAGCTGGGACGAGAGACACCGGGGAGCTGTTTTT.

Sample share makes this clonotype medium-sized. J is TRBJ1-2 and V is TRBV27; D gene unclear. The length of the CDR3 is 16 residues. V was trimmed by 2 bases and J by 1 base, leaving 14 bases between them. CDR1 and CDR2 (germline): MNHEY, SMNVEV (reference sequence). The CDR3 nucleotides are TGTGCCAGCAGTTTAAGGCCGTACCCCCATAACTATGGCTACACCTTC. Translating it yields CASSLRPYPHNYGYTF.

This clonotype was detected many times. V is TRBV27 and J is TRBJ2-3, with D possibly being TRBD1 or TRBD2 (6 bases each). Germline V CDR1 and CDR2: MNHEY, SMNVEV (reference sequence). V gave up 6 bases and J gave up 0 bases, with 16 bases separating them. The CDR3 runs to 16 residues. DNA of the CDR3: TGTGCCAGCAGCCGTCCGGGGGCTATTAGCACAGATACGCAGTATTTT. Protein sequence: CASSRPGAISTDTQYF.

Notes on this clonotype: Relative to the germline gene, one junction end is altered; a read error may explain this. The genes are TRBV5-1 and TRBJ1-5; TRBD1 might be the D (5 bases). From germline, CDR1 is SGHRS and CDR2 YFSETQ. CDR3 size: 15 residues. The CDR3 reads CDSSLDRGWNQPQHF. The CDR3 DNA follows: TGCGACAGCAGCTTGGACCGGGGGTGGAATCAGCCCCAGCATTTT.

This chain connects TRBV29-1 to TRBJ2-2, with TRBD1 matching over 8 bases. Per the germline V gene, CDR1 is SQVTM and CDR2 is ANQGSEA. Germline trimming cut 7 bases from V and 2 bases from J; bases unmatched to any gene: 9. The CDR3 sequence is 15 residues long. The CDR3 reads CSARTGYRNTGELFF. The CDR3 DNA reads TGCAGCGCCAGGACAGGGTACCGAAACACCGGGGAGCTGTTTTTT.

This clonotype has at least ten counts. J is TRBJ1-2 and V is TRBV5-4, with D unresolved. The length of the CDR3 is 13 residues. V was clipped by 2 bases and J by 2 bases, with 7 bases between them. Germline V gene data show CDR1 as SGHNT and CDR2 as YYREEE (reference sequence). As DNA, the CDR3 is TGTGCCAGCAGCTTTGAGAAAAACTATGGCTACACCTTC. It is translated as CASSFEKNYGYTF.

This clonotype was picked up many times. CDR3: CASRPGQSNYGYTF. CDR3 in DNA: TGTGCCAGCCGTCCGGGACAGTCTAACTATGGCTACACCTTC. The chain has TRBV6-1 and TRBJ1-2, with 7 bases lining up with TRBD1. The CDR3 length is 14 residues. Germline V gene lookup returns CDR1 MNHNS and CDR2 SASEGT. The V gene end was trimmed by 8 bases and the J gene end by 0 bases; junction bases not matched to a gene: 6.

This clonotype came up many times. The V call is TRBV10-2, the J call TRBJ2-7, with D perhaps matching TRBD1 (6 bases). Germline-derived CDR1 and CDR2 are WSHSY and SAAADI. The CDR3 contains 14 residues. Trimming shortened V by 7 bases and J by 3 bases, and 16 bases separated the two germline ends. CDR3 residues: CASTTGSSRYEQYF. The CDR3 DNA sequence: TGCGCCAGCACCACAGGGAGTTCTCGCTACGAGCAGTACTTC.

This clonotype has ten or more counts. This chain connects TRBV5-1 to TRBJ1-1; 7 bases match TRBD1. After removal of 3 bases from V and 0 bases from J, the junction contained 8 bases not matched to a gene. CDR1 is SGHRS, CDR2 YFSETQ, per germline. The CDR3 is 16 residues long. CDR3 amino acids: CASSWGGGQMNTEAFF. The CDR3 bases are TGCGCCAGCAGCTGGGGGGGGGGACAGATGAACACTGAAGCTTTCTTT.

This clonotype was counted many times. The chain combines TRBV6-1 with TRBJ2-7, with D perhaps matching TRBD1 or TRBD2 (5 bases each). The CDR3 length is 13 residues. Germline CDR1 reads MNHNS; CDR2 reads SASEGT. Trimming took off 5 bases at V and 4 bases at J, with 12 bases between the two ends. DNA of the CDR3: TGTGCCAGCAGTCCGGGGCGGGTTTACGAGCAGTACTTC. Residues: CASSPGRVYEQYF.

The rearrangement uses TRBV28 and TRBJ2-1, with D possibly being TRBD1 (6 bases). Looked up from germline, CDR1 is MDHEN and CDR2 is SYDVKM. The CDR3 has 15 residues. The V end was cut by 6 bases, the J end by 0 bases, with 12 bases between. The CDR3 DNA reads as TGTGCCAGCAGCCGAACAGGGAGCTCCTACAATGAGCAGTTCTTC. Encoded protein: CASSRTGSSYNEQFF.